This note documents a single T cell receptor (beta chain) sequence. Germline CDR1 MNHEY, CDR2 SMNVEV (reference sequence). This CDR3 has 16 residues. V shed 4 bases and J 3 bases; nucleotides not matched to a gene: 10. This sample is part of a study of blood T cell repertoires in COVID-19. Across the study: COVID-19 samples collected from the United States, Italy and Spain covered acute and convalescent phases. Sources were T cells, B-cell-depleted T cells, or PBMCs; the material itself was cDNA or gDNA.

Under the authors' procedure: Amplified reference gene primers provided the basis for estimating nucleated cell counts. Generated by immunoSEQ multiplex PCR, the TCRdb table keeps only in-frame clones and is missing some. The DNA gave D and trimming, while V, J and clone size come from that table. The table shows 200,000 to 250,000 clones, with about 88% occurring only once. The TCR originated in a man aged 65 to 79 with acute or convalescent COVID-19. The chain couples TRBV27 to TRBJ2-7; 9 bases map to TRBD2. Sequencing was performed on peripheral blood. The CDR3 region is CASSSQGLAGSYEQYF. CDR3 nucleotides: TGTGCCAGCAGTTCCCAGGGGCTAGCGGGAAGCTACGAGCAGTACTTC.